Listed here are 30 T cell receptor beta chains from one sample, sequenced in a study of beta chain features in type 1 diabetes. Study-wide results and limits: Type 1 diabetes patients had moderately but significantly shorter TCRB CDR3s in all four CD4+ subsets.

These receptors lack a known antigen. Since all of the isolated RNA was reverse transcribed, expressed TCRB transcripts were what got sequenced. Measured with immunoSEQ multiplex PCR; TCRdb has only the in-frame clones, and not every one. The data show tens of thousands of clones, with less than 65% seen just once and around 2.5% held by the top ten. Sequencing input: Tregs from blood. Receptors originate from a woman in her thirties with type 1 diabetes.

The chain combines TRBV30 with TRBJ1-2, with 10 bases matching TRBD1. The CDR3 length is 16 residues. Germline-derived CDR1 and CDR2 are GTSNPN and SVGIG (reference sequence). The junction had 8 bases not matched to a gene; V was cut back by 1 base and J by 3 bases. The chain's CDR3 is CAWSALYGTGDYGYTF. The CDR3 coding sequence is TGTGCCTGGAGTGCCCTTTACGGGACAGGGGACTATGGCTACACCTTC.

The CDR3 protein is CASSADVRGYYGYTF. DNA for the CDR3: TGTGCCAGCAGCGCAGACGTCAGGGGGTACTATGGCTACACCTTC. V gene TRBV9 combines with J gene TRBJ1-2; 7 bases fit TRBD1. Germline trimming cut 3 bases from V and 3 bases from J; bases unmatched to any gene: 8. Per germline, CDR1 SGDLS and CDR2 YYNGEE. The CDR3 contains 15 residues.

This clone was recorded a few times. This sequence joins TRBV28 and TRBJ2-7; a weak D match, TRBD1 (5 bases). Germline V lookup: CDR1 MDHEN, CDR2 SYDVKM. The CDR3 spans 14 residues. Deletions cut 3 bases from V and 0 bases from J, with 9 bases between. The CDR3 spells CASSLAGISYEQYF. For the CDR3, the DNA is TGTGCCAGCAGTTTGGCAGGGATCTCCTACGAGCAGTACTTC.

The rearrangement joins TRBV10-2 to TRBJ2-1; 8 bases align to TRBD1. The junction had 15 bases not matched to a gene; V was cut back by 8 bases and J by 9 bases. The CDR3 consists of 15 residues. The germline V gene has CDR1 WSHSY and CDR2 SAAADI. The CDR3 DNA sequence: TGCGCCAGCCGAACGCCCCGGACAGGGATCGGTGAGCAGTTCTTC. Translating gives CASRTPRTGIGEQFF.

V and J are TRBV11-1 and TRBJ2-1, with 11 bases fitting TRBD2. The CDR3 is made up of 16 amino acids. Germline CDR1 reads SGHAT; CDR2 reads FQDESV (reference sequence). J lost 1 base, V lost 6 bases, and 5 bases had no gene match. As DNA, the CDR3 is TGTGCCAGCAGGAGTACTAGCGGGGGATCCTACAATGAGCAGTTCTTC. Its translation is CASRSTSGGSYNEQFF. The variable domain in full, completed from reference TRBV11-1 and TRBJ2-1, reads EAEVAQSPRYKITEKSQAVAFWCDPISGHATLYWYRQILGQGPELLVQFQDESVVDDSQLPKDRFSAERLKGVDSTLKIQPAELGDSAMYLCASRSTSGGSYNEQFFGPGTRLTVL.

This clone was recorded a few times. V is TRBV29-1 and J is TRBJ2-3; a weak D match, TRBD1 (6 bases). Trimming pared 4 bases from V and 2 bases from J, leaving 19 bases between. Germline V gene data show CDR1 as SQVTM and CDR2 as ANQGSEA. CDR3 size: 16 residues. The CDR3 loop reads CSVVVVTGWDTDTQYF. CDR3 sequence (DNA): TGCAGCGTTGTCGTTGTAACAGGGTGGGACACAGATACGCAGTATTTT.

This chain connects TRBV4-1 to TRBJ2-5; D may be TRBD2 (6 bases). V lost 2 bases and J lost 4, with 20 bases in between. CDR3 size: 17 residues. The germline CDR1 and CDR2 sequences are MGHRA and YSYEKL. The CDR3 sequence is CASSQKRANGSGETQYF. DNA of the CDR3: TGCGCCAGCAGCCAAAAGCGGGCTAACGGGAGCGGAGAGACCCAGTACTTC.

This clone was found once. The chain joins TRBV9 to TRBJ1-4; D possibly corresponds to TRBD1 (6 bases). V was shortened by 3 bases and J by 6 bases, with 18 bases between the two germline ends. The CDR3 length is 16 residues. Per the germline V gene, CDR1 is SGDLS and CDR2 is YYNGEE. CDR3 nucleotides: TGTGCCAGCAGCGCGGGGGGGGCCTCGGCCTATGAAAAACTGTTTTTT. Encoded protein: CASSAGGASAYEKLFF.

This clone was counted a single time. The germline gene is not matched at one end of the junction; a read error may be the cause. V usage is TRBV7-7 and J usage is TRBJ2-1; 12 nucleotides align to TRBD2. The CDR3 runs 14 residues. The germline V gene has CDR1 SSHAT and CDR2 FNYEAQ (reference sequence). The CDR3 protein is CASSQLAGGNEQFF. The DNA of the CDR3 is TGTGCTAGCAGCCAACTAGCGGGAGGTAATGAGCAGTTCTTC.

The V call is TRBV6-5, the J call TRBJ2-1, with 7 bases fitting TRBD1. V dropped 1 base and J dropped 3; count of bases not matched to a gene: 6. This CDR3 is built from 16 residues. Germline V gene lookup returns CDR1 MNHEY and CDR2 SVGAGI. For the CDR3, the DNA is TGTGCCAGCAGTTACTACAAGGGGGCTGGCTACAATGAGCAGTTCTTC. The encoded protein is CASSYYKGAGYNEQFF.

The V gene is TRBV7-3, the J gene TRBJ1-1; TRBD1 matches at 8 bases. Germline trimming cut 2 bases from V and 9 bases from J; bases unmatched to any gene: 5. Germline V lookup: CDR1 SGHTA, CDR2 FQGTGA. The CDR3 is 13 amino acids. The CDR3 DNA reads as TGTGCCAGCAGCTTAGTCGCAGGGGGCCAAGCTTTCTTT. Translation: CASSLVAGGQAFF.

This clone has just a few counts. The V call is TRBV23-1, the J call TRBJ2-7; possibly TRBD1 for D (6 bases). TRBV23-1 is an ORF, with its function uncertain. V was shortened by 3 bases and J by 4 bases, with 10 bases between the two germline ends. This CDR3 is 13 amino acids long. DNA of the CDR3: TGCGCCAGCAGTCACTCGGACAGTTACGAGCAGTACTTC. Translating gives CASSHSDSYEQYF.

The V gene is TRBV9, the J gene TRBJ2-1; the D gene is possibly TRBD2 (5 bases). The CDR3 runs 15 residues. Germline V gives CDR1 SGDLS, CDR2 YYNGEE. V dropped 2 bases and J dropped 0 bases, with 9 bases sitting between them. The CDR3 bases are TGTGCCAGCAGCGTTTTTAGCGCCTCCTACAATGAGCAGTTCTTC. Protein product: CASSVFSASYNEQFF.

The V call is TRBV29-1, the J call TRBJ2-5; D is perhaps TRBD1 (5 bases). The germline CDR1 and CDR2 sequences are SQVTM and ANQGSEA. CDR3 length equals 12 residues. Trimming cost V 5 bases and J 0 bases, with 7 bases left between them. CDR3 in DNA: TGCAGCGTTTTCAGGGACCAAGAGACCCAGTACTTC. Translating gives CSVFRDQETQYF.

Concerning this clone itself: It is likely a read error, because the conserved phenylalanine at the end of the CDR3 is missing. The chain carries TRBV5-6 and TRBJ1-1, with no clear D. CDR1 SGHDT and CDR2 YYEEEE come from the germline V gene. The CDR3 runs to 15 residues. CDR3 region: CASSSRWARNTEAFS. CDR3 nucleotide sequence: TGTGCCAGCAGCTCCCGGTGGGCAAGGAACACGGAAGCTTTCTCT.

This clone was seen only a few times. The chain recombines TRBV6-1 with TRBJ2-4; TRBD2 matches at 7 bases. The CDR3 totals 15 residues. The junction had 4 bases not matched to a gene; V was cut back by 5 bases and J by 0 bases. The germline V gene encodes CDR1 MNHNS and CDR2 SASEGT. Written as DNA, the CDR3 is TGTGCCAGCAGTCATGGACTAGGAGCCAAAAACATTCAGTACTTC. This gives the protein CASSHGLGAKNIQYF.

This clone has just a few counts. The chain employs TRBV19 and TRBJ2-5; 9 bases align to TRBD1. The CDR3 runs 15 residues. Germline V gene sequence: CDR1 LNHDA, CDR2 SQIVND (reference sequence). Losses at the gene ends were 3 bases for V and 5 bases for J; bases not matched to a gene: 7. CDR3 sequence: CASSIGRTGAETQYF. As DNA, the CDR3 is TGTGCCAGTAGTATCGGTCGGACAGGGGCGGAGACCCAGTACTTC.

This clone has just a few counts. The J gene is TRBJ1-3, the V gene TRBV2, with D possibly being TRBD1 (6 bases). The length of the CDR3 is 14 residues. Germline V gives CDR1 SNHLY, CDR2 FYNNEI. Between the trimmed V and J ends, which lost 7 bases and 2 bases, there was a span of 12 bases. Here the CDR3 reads CASKAQGPGNTIYF. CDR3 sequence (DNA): TGTGCCAGCAAGGCCCAGGGGCCTGGAAACACCATATATTTT.

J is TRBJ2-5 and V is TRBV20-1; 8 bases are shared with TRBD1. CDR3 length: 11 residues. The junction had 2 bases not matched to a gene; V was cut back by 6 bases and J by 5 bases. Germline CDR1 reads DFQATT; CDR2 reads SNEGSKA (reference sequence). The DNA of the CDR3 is TGCAGTGCAAGACAGGGGGAGACCCAGTACTTC. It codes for CSARQGETQYF.

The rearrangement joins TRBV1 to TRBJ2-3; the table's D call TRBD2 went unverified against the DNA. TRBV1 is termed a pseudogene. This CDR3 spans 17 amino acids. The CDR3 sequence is CTSSQVPEPSNTDTQYF. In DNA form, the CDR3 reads TGCACCAGCAGCCAAGTTCCCGAGCCCTCCAACACAGATACGCAGTATTTT.

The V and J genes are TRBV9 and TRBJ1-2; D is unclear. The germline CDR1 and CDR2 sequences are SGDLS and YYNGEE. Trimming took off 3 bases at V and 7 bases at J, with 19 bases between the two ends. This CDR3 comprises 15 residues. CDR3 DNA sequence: TGTGCCAGCAGCGGGCAGACAAGCCGTGCTCTTGGCTACACCTTC. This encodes CASSGQTSRALGYTF.

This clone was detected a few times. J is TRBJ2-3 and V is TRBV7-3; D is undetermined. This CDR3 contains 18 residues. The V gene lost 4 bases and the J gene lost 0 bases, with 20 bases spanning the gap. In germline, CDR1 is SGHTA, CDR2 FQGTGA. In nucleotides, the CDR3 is TGTGCCAGCAGCTCAAGGCCTATTGGGCTAACTAGCACAGATACGCAGTATTTT. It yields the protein CASSSRPIGLTSTDTQYF.

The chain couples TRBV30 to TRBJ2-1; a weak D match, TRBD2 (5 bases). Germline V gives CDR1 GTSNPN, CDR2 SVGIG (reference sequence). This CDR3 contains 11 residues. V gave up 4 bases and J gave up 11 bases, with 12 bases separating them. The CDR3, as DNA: TGTGCCTGGACGGCGGGCTATCAGCAGTTCTTC. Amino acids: CAWTAGYQQFF.

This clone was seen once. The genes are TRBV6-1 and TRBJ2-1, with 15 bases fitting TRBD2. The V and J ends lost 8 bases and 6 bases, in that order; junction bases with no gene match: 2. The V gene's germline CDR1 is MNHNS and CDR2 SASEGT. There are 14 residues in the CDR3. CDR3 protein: CASGLAGGVNEQFF. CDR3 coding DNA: TGTGCCAGCGGACTAGCGGGAGGGGTCAATGAGCAGTTCTTC.

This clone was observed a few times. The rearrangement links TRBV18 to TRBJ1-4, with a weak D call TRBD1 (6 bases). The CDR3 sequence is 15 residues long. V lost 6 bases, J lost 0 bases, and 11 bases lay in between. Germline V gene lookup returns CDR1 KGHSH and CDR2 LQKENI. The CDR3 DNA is TGTGCCAGCTCCCGGACAGTTGCAACTAATGAAAAACTGTTTTTT. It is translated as CASSRTVATNEKLFF.

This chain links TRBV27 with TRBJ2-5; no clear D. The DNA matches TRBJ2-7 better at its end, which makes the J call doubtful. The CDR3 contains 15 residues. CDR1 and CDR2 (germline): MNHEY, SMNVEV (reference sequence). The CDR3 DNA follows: TGTGCCAGCAGTTTAAATTATGCTAGCTCCTACGAGCAGTACTTC. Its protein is CASSLNYASSYEQYF.

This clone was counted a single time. For the CDR3, the DNA is TGTGCCAGCAGTTACCCCGGGAGCCCAGATACGCAGTATTTT. Its protein is CASSYPGSPDTQYF. The chain joins TRBV6-5 to TRBJ2-3; weak D call: TRBD2 (6 bases). This CDR3 has 14 amino acids. V was shortened by 2 bases and J by 4 bases, with 10 bases between the two germline ends. In germline, CDR1 is MNHEY, CDR2 SVGAGI.

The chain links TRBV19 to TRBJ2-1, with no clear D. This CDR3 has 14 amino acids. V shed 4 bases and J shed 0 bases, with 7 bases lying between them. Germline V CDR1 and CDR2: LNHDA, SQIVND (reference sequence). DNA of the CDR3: TGTGCCAGTAGTAAGGCGGCCTCCTACAATGAGCAGTTCTTC. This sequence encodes CASSKAASYNEQFF.

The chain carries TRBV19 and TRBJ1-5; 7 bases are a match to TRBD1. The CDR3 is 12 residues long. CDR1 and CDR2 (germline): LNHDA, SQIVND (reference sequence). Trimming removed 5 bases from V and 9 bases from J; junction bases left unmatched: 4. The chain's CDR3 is CASSVQGGPQHF. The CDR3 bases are TGTGCCAGTAGTGTTCAGGGGGGGCCCCAGCATTTT.

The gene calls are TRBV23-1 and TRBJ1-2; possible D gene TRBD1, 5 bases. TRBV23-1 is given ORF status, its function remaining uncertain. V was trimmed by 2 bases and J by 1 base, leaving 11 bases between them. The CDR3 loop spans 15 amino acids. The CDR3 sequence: CASSQRGHDNYGYTF. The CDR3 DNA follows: TGCGCCAGCAGTCAAAGGGGCCACGATAACTATGGCTACACCTTC.